The clone carrying this T cell receptor beta chain was detected only once. Its antigen is still unknown. In germline, CDR1 is MNHEY, CDR2 SMNVEV (reference sequence). The CDR3 runs to 18 residues. V dropped 0 bases and J dropped 0; count of bases not matched to a gene: 8. Researchers ran the PCR with 60 Vbeta and 13 Jbeta primers. Profiled with immunoSEQ multiplex PCR; TCRdb holds only in-frame clones, not every one. The sample carries about 190,000 clones, about 69% recorded once. The entry originates in a study of cytomegalovirus exposure and HLA in healthy donors. General study results and limits: 150 to 200 TCR beta chains were listed as cytomegalovirus-associated.

Material for sequencing was PBMCs. V is TRBV27 and J is TRBJ2-3; the match to TRBD2 covers 8 bases. The receptor was derived from a man aged 25-45 years in good health and CMV-seropositive. This CDR3 reads CASSLSGGGRLSTDTQYF. The CDR3 bases are TGTGCCAGCAGTTTATCGGGCGGGGGGCGACTAAGCACAGATACGCAGTATTTT.